These T cell receptor beta chains were read from a single sample in a study of early T cells in non-severe SARS-CoV-2 infection. One entry per CDR3 protein results from TCRdb running MiXCR on the 5' RACE reads. The sample carries roughly 45,000 distinct CDR3 sequences, around 10% recorded once. The sequencing sample was made of whole blood. The origin of the receptors is an adult who was a healthcare worker with PCR-confirmed SARS-CoV-2 infection or an uninfected control (not recorded which). Both conserved end residues are trimmed from each CDR3. The size field is filled for only some rows; it gives once, few, many or a size class.

v_call	j_call	clone_size	cdr3_aa
TRBV19	TRBJ1-5	many	ASTTTGGGGQPQH
TRBV3-1	TRBJ2-3	many	ASSPLNADTQY
TRBV20-1	TRBJ1-3	.	SASEHSGNTIY
TRBV13	TRBJ2-1	medium-sized	ASSSRLAGSVWVDEQF
TRBV20-1	TRBJ2-7	many	SASLQQATREQY
TRBV19	TRBJ2-1	many	ASSSGIPPNNEQF
TRBV12-3/TRBV12-4	TRBJ1-5	many	ASSLMARGGDQPQH
TRBV15	TRBJ1-5	many	ATFQGAKGVSNQPQH
TRBV6-1	TRBJ1-1	.	ASSENPEMNTEAF
TRBV20-1	TRBJ2-7	.	SARPTSGSLWEQY
TRBV4-3	TRBJ1-2	many	ASSQGEGGYT
TRBV7-3	TRBJ2-1	many	ASSIAGGIYNEQF
TRBV7-2	TRBJ1-5	many	ASSLSRTGVGNQPQH
TRBV21-1	TRBJ1-1	.	ASSLRDFFPPGNTEAF
TRBV29-1	TRBJ2-1	many	SVVSSGSRSYNEQF
TRBV2	TRBJ2-5	many	ASSGTAQETQY
TRBV20-1	TRBJ1-4	few	SAPPGQGDEKLF
TRBV25-1	TRBJ1-1	many	ASSEWEGGTEAF
TRBV7-2	TRBJ2-1	few	ASSFGSKRGYNEQF
TRBV5-8	TRBJ1-4	few	ASSLATNRVANEKLF
TRBV19	TRBJ1-2	.	ASSEQGSYGYT
TRBV20-1	TRBJ1-6	.	SAPRGGANSPLH
TRBV6-2/TRBV6-3	TRBJ2-1	many	ASSSRDRGIISSYNEQF
TRBV20-1	TRBJ2-7	many	SASPGQGPEQY
TRBV27	TRBJ2-1	many	ASSLSTGGRKSSYNEQF
TRBV29-1	TRBJ2-2	many	STMTGGEGELF
TRBV7-9	TRBJ1-5	many	ASSLGRFNSNQPQH
TRBV10-2	TRBJ2-3	.	ASKGAKGVVGDTDTQY
TRBV6-5	TRBJ1-1	many	ASSARGLEAF
TRBV6-2/TRBV6-3	TRBJ2-2	.	ASSRRRLAGGPGELF
TRBV18	TRBJ2-5	.	ASSPIQETQY
TRBV6-2/TRBV6-3	TRBJ2-3	many	ASNARRGISTDTQY
TRBV29-1	TRBJ1-2	few	SVGGGVFGYT
TRBV3-1	TRBJ2-4	many	ASSRRGTGGLRGENIQY
TRBV7-6	TRBJ2-7	.	ASSSPKQGGEQY
TRBV7-2	TRBJ2-1	many	ASSLGRYYQFPNEQF
TRBV15	TRBJ2-1	many	ATSLLGALLPNEQF
TRBV29-1	TRBJ2-5	many	SVVRAGPQETQY
TRBV7-6	TRBJ1-1	few	ASSLTSNTEAF
TRBV6-2/TRBV6-3	TRBJ2-2	.	ASSYPNTGELF
TRBV7-9	TRBJ1-5	few	ASSLGTGIAQPQH
TRBV7-3	TRBJ2-2	many	ASSPTGTRGGELF
TRBV28	TRBJ2-7	.	ASSRRASGAI
TRBV19	TRBJ1-5	few	ASSIESGSNQPQH
TRBV3-1	TRBJ2-1	many	ASSQSSRRNEQF
TRBV18	TRBJ2-7	many	ASSSSTSGSYEQY